This is a list of T cell receptor beta chains from one sample in a study of metastatic and nonmetastatic thyroid tumors. From the PCR reads, TCRdb re-called clones with MiXCR. The data show about 22,000 clones, roughly 14% seen once. Material for sequencing was tumor tissue. The source is a female donor with papillary thyroid cancer or a benign thyroid nodule (not recorded which). Some clones in this sample may be carry-over from other donors' samples. CDR3s include the opening cysteine and the closing phenylalanine or tryptophan. Fields, in order: V gene, D gene, J gene, clone size, CDR3 DNA, CDR3 protein. A D gene is named only where the DNA matches it firmly. Size is stated for part of the rows, as once, few or many counts, or as a class when the clone is expanded.

TRBV6-1,-,TRBJ2-5,many,TGTGCCAGCAGTGGGCAGCAAGAGACCCAGTACTTC,CASSGQQETQYF
TRBV9,-,TRBJ2-7,many,TGTGCCAGCAGCGTCGGTCCAGGGGTGGGCGAGCAGTACTTC,CASSVGPGVGEQYF
TRBV29-1,TRBD2,TRBJ2-3,-,TGCAGCGTTGAGGGTGGCCGGGGGGGAGGCACAGATACGCAGTATTTT,CSVEGGRGGGTDTQYF
TRBV6-1,-,TRBJ2-3,many,TGTGCCAGCATCGACTACACAGATACGCAGTATTTT,CASIDYTDTQYF
TRBV29-1,-,TRBJ2-1,many,TGCAGCGTTGAATCCCGGAGACAGTACAATGAGCAGTTCTTC,CSVESRRQYNEQFF
TRBV12-3/TRBV12-4,TRBD2,TRBJ2-2,-,TGTGCCAGCAGCCCCGTTAGGACGGGGGGAGCCGGGGAGCTTTTTTTT,CASSPVRTGGAGELFF
TRBV29-1,TRBD2,TRBJ2-7,many,TGCAGCGTTGTTGGACCTCTAGCGGGAGCCCCCCTGGAGCAGTACTTC,CSVVGPLAGAPLEQYF
TRBV6-1,-,TRBJ2-5,large,TGTGCCAGCAGTGCCGGGACTTACCAAGAGACCCAGTACTTC,CASSAGTYQETQYF
TRBV7-3,TRBD1,TRBJ2-6,-,TGTGCCAGCAGCTTACAGGGGGCTGCTGGGCCCAACGTCCTTACTTTC,CASSLQGAAGPNVLTF
TRBV20-1,TRBD1,TRBJ2-1,many,TGCAGTGCGGAAGGAGGAACAGGGGCCCTCTATAATGAGCAGTTCTTC,CSAEGGTGALYNEQFF
TRBV5-1,-,TRBJ1-2,-,TGCGCCAGCAGCCTAGAAGGTTCGGGCTATGGCTACACCTTC,CASSLEGSGYGYTF
TRBV6-1,-,TRBJ2-3,many,TGTGCCTCGCGTCCGGGATGGAGCACAGATACGCAGTATTTT,CASRPGWSTDTQYF
TRBV19,-,TRBJ1-2,many,TGTGCCAGTAGTATAGCGATGAGGACACGAGCTTATGGCTACACCTTC,CASSIAMRTRAYGYTF
TRBV15,-,TRBJ2-3,-,TGTGCCACCAGACACCGAAGCACAGATACGCAGTATTTT,CATRHRSTDTQYF
TRBV6-1,-,TRBJ1-1,-,TGTGCCAGCACCACTCATAGGGGCGAGAACACTGAAGCTTTCTTT,CASTTHRGENTEAFF
TRBV3-1,-,TRBJ1-5,-,TGTGCCAGCAGCCGTGCTATCAATCAGCCCCAGCATTTT,CASSRAINQPQHF
TRBV24-1,-,TRBJ2-1,medium-sized,TGTGCCACCAGTGACCCCGGGACACGGGGCAATGAGCAGTTCTTC,CATSDPGTRGNEQFF
TRBV25-1,TRBD1,TRBJ1-2,-,TGTGCCATCAGCGAACCCGAAGACAGGGCAGGCTACACCTTC,CAISEPEDRAGYTF
TRBV28,-,TRBJ1-1,-,TGTGCCAGCAGTCAACTCGACACTGAAGCTTTCTTT,CASSQLDTEAFF
TRBV3-1,-,TRBJ2-3,many,TGTGCCAGCAGCCCCCGGCTCGAGGGAGATACGCAGTATTTT,CASSPRLEGDTQYF
TRBV6-1,-,TRBJ2-5,medium-sized,TGTGCCAGCAGCAGGGGCTTGGGCCCGGAAGAGACCCAGTACTTC,CASSRGLGPEETQYF
TRBV2,-,TRBJ1-4,many,TGTGCCAGCAGTGAAGGGTGGGGAACTAATGAAAAACTGTTTTTT,CASSEGWGTNEKLFF
TRBV6-9,-,TRBJ1-1,-,TGTGCCAGCAGTTACGACGAAACAGGGTGGACTGAAGCTTTCTTT,CASSYDETGWTEAFF
TRBV20-1,TRBD1,TRBJ2-1,medium-sized,TGCAGTGCTAGAGATCCCTGGGACAGGGAAAATAACAATGAGCAGTTCTTC,CSARDPWDRENNNEQFF
TRBV6-5,TRBD1,TRBJ1-3,-,TGTGCCAGCAGTTACGGGACAGCTGGAAACACCATATATTTT,CASSYGTAGNTIYF
TRBV5-1,TRBD1,TRBJ2-4,many,TGCGCCAGCAGCTCCACAGGGGAAAACATTCAGTACTTC,CASSSTGENIQYF
TRBV20-1,-,TRBJ2-3,-,TGCAGTGCTAGAAACAATCTACTAGGATCTTGGACAGATACGCAGTATTTT,CSARNNLLGSWTDTQYF
TRBV7-3,TRBD2,TRBJ2-7,-,TGTGCCAGCAGCCCCGGACTAGCGGACTACGAGCAGTACTTC,CASSPGLADYEQYF
TRBV9,-,TRBJ2-5,-,TGTGCCAGCAGCGTATACGGGGGCGAGGGTCAAGAGACCCAGTACTTC,CASSVYGGEGQETQYF
TRBV9,-,TRBJ1-3,many,TGTGCCAGCAGCGTAGACATTATGCTCTCTGGAAACACCATATATTTT,CASSVDIMLSGNTIYF
TRBV7-9,-,TRBJ2-5,many,TGTGCCAGCAGCCGAATAGGCTTGCAAGAGACCCAGTACTTC,CASSRIGLQETQYF
TRBV2,TRBD1,TRBJ1-4,-,TGTGCCAGCAGTGGCAGGGGGGCCGCAACTAATGAAAAACTGTTTTTT,CASSGRGAATNEKLFF
TRBV12-3/TRBV12-4,TRBD1,TRBJ2-1,medium-sized,TGTGCCAGCAGGAGAGACAGGGTGGGATTCAATGAGCAGTTCTTC,CASRRDRVGFNEQFF
TRBV12-5,-,TRBJ2-3,many,TGTGCTAGTGGTTTGACCGGAGCGGATACGCAGTATTTT,CASGLTGADTQYF
TRBV19,-,TRBJ2-5,many,TGTGCCAGTAGTATCGACCCCTTTGGGACCCAGTACTTC,CASSIDPFGTQYF
TRBV20-1,TRBD2,TRBJ2-7,many,TGCAGTGCTAGGGGGGGGAGAGGGTACGAGCAGTACTTC,CSARGGRGYEQYF
TRBV19,-,TRBJ2-2,many,TGTGCCAGTAGTATTGTCTTTGGGCCAGCGAACACCGGGGAGCTGTTTTTT,CASSIVFGPANTGELFF
TRBV20-1,-,TRBJ2-7,many,TGCAGTGCTAGTTTAGTATCGCGACACGAGCAGTACTTC,CSASLVSRHEQYF
TRBV24-1,-,TRBJ2-1,many,TGTGCCACCAGTCAGGGACTGTCCTACAATGAGCAGTTCTTC,CATSQGLSYNEQFF
TRBV12-3/TRBV12-4,-,TRBJ1-6,many,TGTGCCAGCACCTTGGGGGCCGGTAATTCACCCCTCCACTTT,CASTLGAGNSPLHF
TRBV6-6,-,TRBJ1-1,many,TGTGCCAGCAGTTACACGGGGGGCAAGGGCACTGAAGCTTTCTTT,CASSYTGGKGTEAFF
TRBV5-1,-,TRBJ2-7,-,TGCGCCAGCAGGGAGGGGGCCTCCTACGAGCAGTACTTC,CASREGASYEQYF
TRBV19,TRBD2,TRBJ2-1,many,TGTGCCAGTAGTCCCCCCGGGGGGGCACGTACCTACAATGAGCAGTTCTTC,CASSPPGGARTYNEQFF
TRBV6-1,-,TRBJ2-4,many,TGTGCCAGCAGAGCGCAGGGTTATGTTCATGGGGACATTCAGTACTTC,CASRAQGYVHGDIQYF
TRBV20-1,-,TRBJ1-1,many,TGCAGTGCCTGGGACCCCCCTCGGGCTGAAGCTTTCTTT,CSAWDPPRAEAFF
TRBV3-1,TRBD2,TRBJ2-1,many,TGTGCCAGCAGCCCCCAGACTAGCGGATACAATGAGCAGTTCTTC,CASSPQTSGYNEQFF